The 14 T cell receptor beta chains listed next were all sequenced from one sample in a study of blood T cell repertoires in COVID-19. Profiling relied on immunoSEQ multiplex PCR, and the TCRdb table lists in-frame clones only, not all of them. The sample consists of around 100,000 clones, over 65% of them appearing once. Specimen: peripheral blood. These receptor sequences come from a human donor in a cohort sampled during active COVID-19.

This clone was counted a single time. This sequence joins TRBV12-3 or TRBV12-4 and TRBJ2-7; no clear D. Trimming cost V 3 bases and J 3 bases, with 6 bases left between them. The CDR3 sequence is 12 residues long. For the CDR3, the DNA is TGTGCCAGCAGTTTGCGAGTCTACGAGCAGTACTTC. Protein product: CASSLRVYEQYF.

This rearrangement joins TRBV9 to TRBJ2-2; 7 nucleotides agree with TRBD2. CDR3 length equals 17 residues. V lost 4 bases, J lost 0 bases, and 9 bases stayed unmatched. The germline CDR1 and CDR2 sequences are SGDLS and YYNGEE. CDR3 DNA sequence: TGTGCCAGCAGCCCCCGTGATGGGGGGGCGAACACCGGGGAGCTGTTTTTT. Residues: CASSPRDGGANTGELFF.

The V and J genes are TRBV21-1 and TRBJ2-1; TRBD1, the table's D call, lacks a check against the DNA. TRBV21-1 is designated a pseudogene. This CDR3 region has 17 residues. The CDR3 DNA is TGTGCCAGCAGCAAAGCGCGACAGGGAGGATTTGGGAATGAGCAGTTCTTC. Translated: CASSKARQGGFGNEQFF.

The chain uses TRBV10-1 and TRBJ1-1; D unresolved. The CDR3 contains 12 residues. Germline-derived CDR1 and CDR2 are WNHNN and SYGVQD (reference sequence). V dropped 5 bases and J dropped 1 base, with 5 bases sitting between them. CDR3 sequence: CASSHWNTEAFF. In nucleotides, the CDR3 is TGCGCCAGCAGTCATTGGAACACTGAAGCTTTCTTT.

The gene calls are TRBV19 and TRBJ1-6; 10 nucleotides align to TRBD1. V was clipped by 5 bases and J by 6 bases; unmatched bases: 4. The CDR3 covers 15 residues. CDR1 is LNHDA and CDR2 is SQIVND in the germline V gene (reference sequence). CDR3 bases: TGTGCCAGTAGTTTTAGGACAGGGGGTAATTCACCCCTCCACTTT. Amino acids: CASSFRTGGNSPLHF.

This chain joins TRBV5-8 and TRBJ1-2; D gene unclear. The CDR3 runs 14 residues. V was cut by 4 bases and J by 8 bases, with 18 bases left in between. The germline gives CDR1 SGHTS, CDR2 YDEGEE. CDR3 sequence reads: CASSPGTRRRGYTF. The CDR3 DNA reads TGTGCCAGCAGCCCCGGAACCCGAAGGCGGGGCTACACCTTC.

This rearrangement joins TRBV2 to TRBJ1-5, with 7 bases matching TRBD1. The CDR3 sequence is 13 residues long. CDR1 SNHLY and CDR2 FYNNEI come from the germline V gene. Trimming removed 5 bases from V and 4 bases from J; junction bases left unmatched: 2. The CDR3 loop is CASSRQGNQPQHF. CDR3 in DNA: TGTGCCAGCAGTCGACAGGGTAATCAGCCCCAGCATTTT.

The rearrangement links TRBV13 to TRBJ1-5, with 7 bases that match TRBD1. The CDR3 is 16 amino acids. The V and J ends lost 0 bases and 3 bases, in that order; junction bases with no gene match: 5. Germline-derived CDR1 and CDR2 are PRHDT and FYEKMQ (reference sequence). The CDR3 DNA reads as TGTGCCAGCAGCTTAGGGCCGGGACAGCACAATCAGCCCCAGCATTTT. Amino acid sequence: CASSLGPGQHNQPQHF.

The CDR3 protein is CASSRGTGVNTGELFF. The DNA of the CDR3 is TGTGCCAGCAGCCGAGGGACAGGGGTAAACACCGGGGAGCTGTTTTTT. The chain uses TRBV7-3 and TRBJ2-2; the match to TRBD1 covers 10 bases. The CDR3 contains 16 residues. CDR1 and CDR2 from the germline V gene are SGHTA and FQGTGA. V was pared by 5 bases and J by 2 bases, with 5 bases of the junction left unmatched.

The J gene is TRBJ2-1, the V gene TRBV5-6; D perhaps matches TRBD2 (5 bases). Germline V gives CDR1 SGHDT, CDR2 YYEEEE. The CDR3 is made up of 15 amino acids. V gave up 0 bases and J gave up 6 bases, with 13 bases separating them. Here the CDR3 DNA reads TGTGCCAGCAGCTTGGTGTATGGACGGGGCAATGAGCAGTTCTTC. Amino acids: CASSLVYGRGNEQFF.

This sequence joins TRBV6-2 or TRBV6-3 and TRBJ2-5; the match to TRBD2 covers 8 bases. There are 15 residues in the CDR3. V shed 6 bases and J 5 bases; nucleotides not matched to a gene: 11. Germline CDR1 MNHEY, CDR2 SVGEGT. CDR3 sequence (DNA): TGTGCCAGCAGCCCGTTAGCGGGGTCAGTGGAGACCCAGTACTTC. It encodes CASSPLAGSVETQYF.

The gene calls are TRBV9 and TRBJ2-3; TRBD2 matches at 8 bases. CDR3 length: 12 amino acids. After removal of 5 bases from V and 8 bases from J, the junction contained 4 bases not matched to a gene. From germline, CDR1 is SGDLS and CDR2 YYNGEE. CDR3 nucleotides: TGTGCCAGCAGGGGGACTAGTGTTACGCAGTATTTT. The encoded protein is CASRGTSVTQYF.

The chain recombines TRBV7-2 with TRBJ1-3, with TRBD1 matching 8 bases. Germline-derived CDR1 and CDR2 are SGHTA and FQGNSA. The CDR3 is 19 amino acids. V shed 5 bases, J shed 0 bases, and the junction held 15 bases outside the gene matches. CDR3 DNA: TGTGCCAGCAGCCTCCGTCCCGGGACAGGTGCCGACTCTGGAAACACCATATATTTT. Residues: CASSLRPGTGADSGNTIYF.

This chain connects TRBV14 to TRBJ2-5; weak D call: TRBD1 (5 bases). The CDR3 has 13 residues. Germline-derived CDR1 and CDR2 are SGHDN and FVKESK. Trimming removed 2 bases from V and 1 base from J, with 5 bases in between. The CDR3 loop is CASSQQGQETQYF. The DNA of the CDR3 is TGTGCCAGCAGCCAACAGGGCCAAGAGACCCAGTACTTC.